Below, 7 T cell receptor beta chains from the same sample are listed, as sequenced in a study of shared clonotypes between healthy human individuals. Method: immunoSEQ multiplex PCR; TCRdb's copy keeps in-frame clones and lacks some. Among about 380,000 clones listed, about 97% were seen once. Sequenced input: memory CD8+ T cells sorted from blood. The subset was: CD45RO+ cells pooled with CCR7-negative TemRA cells. Receptors were obtained from a man aged 25 to 45 in good health.

This rearrangement joins TRBV28 to TRBJ2-7; a weak D match, TRBD2 (6 bases). The CDR3 has 12 residues. In germline, CDR1 is MDHEN, CDR2 SYDVKM. The V end was cut by 3 bases, the J end by 13 bases, with 16 bases between. The CDR3 nucleotides are TGTGCCAGCAGTTTTTGGGGGGTTTCTCCTTACTTC. Encoded protein: CASSFWGVSPYF.

This clone appeared a single time. The gene calls are TRBV19 and TRBJ2-7; 8 nucleotides match TRBD2. Trimming removed 5 bases from V and 4 bases from J; junction bases left unmatched: 13. CDR3 size: 16 residues. Germline CDR1 LNHDA, CDR2 SQIVND (reference sequence). The CDR3 here is CASSPQAGAITYEQYF. The CDR3 nucleotides read TGTGCCAGTAGTCCCCAAGCGGGAGCTATTACGTACGAGCAGTACTTC.

CDR3 in amino acids: CASSIELAGGTDTQYF. In DNA, the CDR3 is TGTGCCAGTAGTATAGAACTAGCGGGAGGGACAGATACGCAGTATTTT. The rearrangement links TRBV19 to TRBJ2-3, with TRBD2 matching over 13 bases. The length of the CDR3 is 16 residues. The trim removed 0 bases at V and 3 bases at J, leaving 0 bases unmatched. CDR1 is LNHDA and CDR2 is SQIVND in the germline V gene (reference sequence).

This clone showed up just once. The chain uses TRBV13 and TRBJ2-2; D uncertain. The CDR3 extends over 12 amino acids. The V end lost 2 bases, the J end lost 2 bases, and 0 bases lay between the germline ends. Germline values: CDR1 PRHDT, CDR2 FYEKMQ (reference sequence). The CDR3 DNA is TGTGCCAGCAGCTTAAACACCGGGGAGCTGTTTTTT. It translates to CASSLNTGELFF. The full variable domain, completed using reference TRBV13 and TRBJ2-2, is AAGVIQSPRHLIKEKRETATLKCYPIPRHDTVYWYQQGPGQDPQFLISFYEKMQSDKGSIPDRFSAQQFSDYHSELNMSSLELGDSALYFCASSLNTGELFFGEGSRLTVL.

J is TRBJ2-3 and V is TRBV28; D possibly corresponds to TRBD2 (5 bases). Trimming left V 3 bases short and J 6 bases short, with 10 bases between. Germline V gives CDR1 MDHEN, CDR2 SYDVKM. The length of the CDR3 is 13 residues. This chain's CDR3 is CASSFRGLDTQYF. DNA for the CDR3: TGTGCCAGCAGTTTCCGCGGGCTGGATACGCAGTATTTT.

This clone was detected once. Different DNA sequences within this sample yield the same CDR3. DNA of the CDR3: TGTGCCAGCAGCTTAGTGGGGAACACCGGGGAGCTGTTTTTT. Translation: CASSLVGNTGELFF. This rearrangement joins TRBV7-9 to TRBJ2-2, with D hard to call. V was shortened by 1 base and J by 1 base, with 4 bases between the two germline ends. This CDR3 is built from 14 residues. Germline CDR1 SEHNR, CDR2 FQNEAQ (reference sequence).

The gene calls are TRBV7-9 and TRBJ2-7, with TRBD1 matching over 11 bases. The V and J ends lost 5 bases and 5 bases, in that order; junction bases with no gene match: 8. Germline lookup yields CDR1 SEHNR and CDR2 FQNEAQ (reference sequence). This CDR3 is built from 15 residues. The CDR3 DNA reads as TGTGCCAGCAGCAACCGGGACAGGGGGGTAAACGAGCAGTACTTC. Its protein product is CASSNRDRGVNEQYF. Full variable domain (rest looked up from reference TRBV7-9 and TRBJ2-7): DTGVSQNPRHKITKRGQNVTFRCDPISEHNRLYWYRQTLGQGPEFLTYFQNEAQLEKSRLLSDRFSAERPKGSFSTLEIQRTEQGDSAMYLCASSNRDRGVNEQYFGPGTRLTVT.